What follows are 17 T cell receptor beta chains derived from one specimen sequenced in a study of blood T cell repertoires in COVID-19. Profiled with immunoSEQ multiplex PCR; TCRdb holds only in-frame clones, not every one. The sample has 250,000 to 350,000 clones; roughly 89% are singletons. Sequencing was performed on PBMCs or T cells enriched from blood (not recorded which). The receptors derive from a woman younger than 35 with acute COVID-19.

The chain employs TRBV5-4 and TRBJ2-3, with a weak D call TRBD2 (6 bases). Trimming took 1 base from V and 0 from J, leaving 12 bases between them. The CDR3 spans 16 residues. Germline-derived CDR1 and CDR2 are SGHNT and YYREEE (reference sequence). This CDR3 reads CASSLYSGISTDTQYF. The CDR3 bases are TGTGCCAGCAGCTTGTATAGCGGAATAAGCACAGATACGCAGTATTTT.

The V and J genes are TRBV5-5 and TRBJ2-7; the match to TRBD1 covers 10 bases. The CDR3 contains 15 residues. The germline V gene has CDR1 SGHKS and CDR2 YYEKEE (reference sequence). Trimming cost V 3 bases and J 2 bases; bases outside gene matches: 5. Here the CDR3 reads CASSWGDRGTYEQYF. The CDR3, as DNA: TGTGCCAGCAGCTGGGGGGACAGGGGAACCTACGAGCAGTACTTC.

The chain uses TRBV7-9 and TRBJ2-3, with 9 nucleotides matching TRBD2. CDR1 and CDR2 (germline): SEHNR, FQNEAQ (reference sequence). Trimming at V came to 4 bases and at J to 4 bases, leaving 9 bases not matched to a gene. CDR3 length: 16 residues. CDR3 protein: CASSSTTGTSPDTQYF. CDR3 nucleotide sequence: TGTGCCAGCAGCTCAACCACCGGGACTAGCCCAGATACGCAGTATTTT.

The table lists this clone with a few counts. The gene calls are TRBV28 and TRBJ1-1; D is perhaps TRBD1 (6 bases). This CDR3 region has 16 residues. Germline values: CDR1 MDHEN, CDR2 SYDVKM. Deletions cut 6 bases from V and 1 base from J, with 18 bases between. The CDR3 here is CASRGRAYRENTEAFF. CDR3 bases: TGTGCCAGCAGAGGTAGGGCCTACAGGGAGAACACTGAAGCTTTCTTT.

The chain employs TRBV13 and TRBJ2-1; 9 nucleotides line up with TRBD2. Per the germline V gene, CDR1 is PRHDT and CDR2 is FYEKMQ (reference sequence). The CDR3 is made up of 17 amino acids. Trimming removed 1 base from V and 9 bases from J; junction bases left unmatched: 13. CDR3 region: CASSLVSAGGGVGEQFF. CDR3 in DNA: TGTGCCAGCAGCTTAGTCTCAGCGGGAGGTGGGGTAGGTGAGCAGTTCTTC.

This rearrangement joins TRBV9 to TRBJ2-3, with 9 positions matching TRBD1. The V gene's germline CDR1 is SGDLS and CDR2 YYNGEE. The CDR3 length is 12 residues. V shed 6 bases and J 5 bases; nucleotides not matched to a gene: 1. The CDR3: CASTDRGDTQYF. In DNA form, the CDR3 reads TGTGCCAGCACGGACAGGGGAGATACGCAGTATTTT.

The rearrangement joins TRBV9 to TRBJ1-1; weak D call: TRBD1 (6 bases). With 4 bases removed from V and 4 bases from J, the gap between germline ends came to 14 bases. The V gene's germline CDR1 is SGDLS and CDR2 YYNGEE. The CDR3 contains 14 residues. The CDR3 DNA reads as TGTGCCAGCAGCCCCATACCAGGGGCCACTGAAGCTTTCTTT. This translates into CASSPIPGATEAFF. Variable domain in full (rest from reference TRBV9 and TRBJ1-1): DSGVTQTPKHLITATGQRVTLRCSPRSGDLSVYWYQQSLDQGLQFLIQYYNGEERAKGNILERFSAQQFPDLHSELNLSSLELGDSALYFCASSPIPGATEAFFGQGTRLTVV.

The chain joins TRBV28 to TRBJ2-6, with D possibly TRBD2 on 7 matching bases. Germline V gives CDR1 MDHEN, CDR2 SYDVKM. Trimming took 5 bases from V and 4 from J, leaving 12 bases between them. The CDR3 covers 15 residues. As DNA, the CDR3 is TGTGCCAGCAGTGCCCGGGGGGCCGGGGCCAACGTCCTGACTTTC. Protein product: CASSARGAGANVLTF. Full variable domain (rest looked up from reference TRBV28 and TRBJ2-6): DVKVTQSSRYLVKRTGEKVFLECVQDMDHENMFWYRQDPGLGLRLIYFSYDVKMKEKGDIPEGYSVSREKKERFSLILESASTNQTSMYLCASSARGAGANVLTFGAGSRLTVL.

The genes are TRBV2 and TRBJ2-7, with a possible D match to TRBD2 (5 bases). V lost 5 bases and J lost 4, with 9 bases in between. This CDR3 contains 12 residues. Germline V gives CDR1 SNHLY, CDR2 FYNNEI. This CDR3 is CASSRDIYEQYF. CDR3 sequence (DNA): TGTGCCAGCAGTCGGGATATTTACGAGCAGTACTTC.

The rearrangement joins TRBV19 to TRBJ1-5; 7 nucleotides align to TRBD1. Germline-derived CDR1 and CDR2 are LNHDA and SQIVND (reference sequence). The CDR3 runs 14 residues. V lost 5 bases and J lost 5; bases outside the gene matches: 6. This CDR3 reads CASSDGQADQPQHF. DNA of the CDR3: TGTGCCAGTAGTGACGGACAGGCGGATCAGCCCCAGCATTTT.

The chain combines TRBV2 with TRBJ1-4, with TRBD1 matching over 11 bases. V was clipped by 6 bases and J by 3 bases; unmatched bases: 3. CDR3 size: 15 residues. The germline gives CDR1 SNHLY, CDR2 FYNNEI. The CDR3 loop reads CASRDRGQANEKLFF. The CDR3 DNA reads as TGTGCCAGCAGGGACAGGGGGCAGGCTAATGAAAAACTGTTTTTT. Drawing the rest from reference TRBV2 and TRBJ1-4, the complete variable domain is EPEVTQTPSHQVTQMGQEVILRCVPISNHLYFYWYRQILGQKVEFLVSFYNNEISEKSEIFDDQFSVERPDGSNFTLKIRSTKLEDSAMYFCASRDRGQANEKLFFGSGTQLSVL.

The chain has TRBV30 and TRBJ1-1, with D possibly being TRBD1 (5 bases). The V gene lost 2 bases and the J gene lost 6 bases, with 19 bases spanning the gap. This CDR3 spans 15 amino acids. Germline-derived CDR1 and CDR2 are GTSNPN and SVGIG (reference sequence). The CDR3: CAWSRTSQRGPEAFF. The CDR3 nucleotides read TGTGCCTGGAGTCGGACATCGCAACGAGGTCCTGAAGCTTTCTTT.

On this clone itself: A read error may explain this, as a much larger clone is one base away. Other DNA sequences in this specimen translate into the identical CDR3. The V gene is TRBV28, the J gene TRBJ1-1; D not resolved. Deletions cut 6 bases from V and 1 base from J, with 3 bases between. This CDR3 spans 11 amino acids. Germline-derived CDR1 and CDR2 are MDHEN and SYDVKM. The CDR3 DNA follows: TGTGCCAGCAGGCGGAACACTGAAGCTTTCTTT. It specifies CASRRNTEAFF.

This clone was counted once. The chain recombines TRBV7-3 with TRBJ1-1; 11 nucleotides line up with TRBD1. The junction had 8 bases not matched to a gene; V was cut back by 7 bases and J by 4 bases. Per germline, CDR1 SGHTA and CDR2 FQGTGA. The CDR3 is 15 amino acids. The CDR3 region is CASISDRGLFTEAFF. Here the CDR3 DNA reads TGTGCCAGCATCTCGGACAGGGGGCTGTTCACTGAAGCTTTCTTT. Combining the CDR3 with reference TRBV7-3 and TRBJ1-1 gives the whole variable domain GAGVSQTPSNKVTEKGKYVELRCDPISGHTALYWYRQSLGQGPEFLIYFQGTGAADDSGLPNDRFFAVRPEGSVSTLKIQRTERGDSAVYLCASISDRGLFTEAFFGQGTRLTVV.

This clone was recorded at least ten times. The chain employs TRBV28 and TRBJ1-2; the D is unclear. V was shortened by 3 bases and J by 4 bases, with 18 bases between the two germline ends. CDR3 length equals 16 residues. CDR1 is MDHEN, CDR2 SYDVKM, per germline. Here the CDR3 DNA reads TGTGCCAGCAGTTTGAGCCCGGCCAGGTACCTCTATGGCTACACCTTC. Encoded protein: CASSLSPARYLYGYTF.

This rearrangement joins TRBV29-1 to TRBJ1-4, with D perhaps matching TRBD1 (5 bases). Germline assignment: CDR1 SQVTM and CDR2 ANQGSEA. The CDR3 has 13 residues. The germline V and J ends were trimmed by 4 bases and 7 bases, with 13 bases remaining between them. The CDR3: CSVAGPGGEKLFF. In DNA form, the CDR3 reads TGCAGCGTTGCAGGGCCGGGGGGTGAAAAACTGTTTTTT.

V is TRBV11-2 and J is TRBJ2-3; unclear D gene. This CDR3 region has 14 residues. The ends were cut back, 5 bases at V and 4 bases at J, with 13 bases in the middle. Germline CDR1 is SGHAT and CDR2 is FQNNGV. Here the CDR3 DNA reads TGTGCCAGCAGCGTGACAAACCGTCCAGATACGCAGTATTTT. This sequence encodes CASSVTNRPDTQYF.